A single sample is the source of the 26 T cell receptor beta chains below, sequenced in a study of blood T cell repertoires in COVID-19. Sequenced by immunoSEQ multiplex PCR; TCRdb stores in-frame clones only, minus some. Found here are 250,000 to 350,000 clones, about 82% of them singletons; the top ten hold around 1.5%. The specimen sequenced was peripheral blood. These receptors were taken from a woman between 50 and 59 years old with acute or convalescent COVID-19.

This chain connects TRBV6-2 or TRBV6-3 to TRBJ2-5, with D possibly being TRBD2 (5 bases). Germline values: CDR1 MNHEY, CDR2 SVGEGT. The CDR3 runs to 15 residues. The ends were cut back, 0 bases at V and 1 base at J, with 9 bases in the middle. Here the CDR3 DNA reads TGTGCCAGCAGTTACTCGAACGCGGGCCAAGAGACCCAGTACTTC. Translating gives CASSYSNAGQETQYF.

The chain employs TRBV7-2 and TRBJ2-3; 8 bases map to TRBD2. This CDR3 is built from 16 residues. The V segment lost 7 bases and the J segment 3 bases; nucleotides outside the gene matches: 12. CDR1 is SGHTA, CDR2 FQGNSA, per germline. This CDR3 reads CASTSGAGGGTDTQYF. The DNA for the CDR3 is TGTGCCAGCACCTCTGGGGCGGGAGGTGGAACAGATACGCAGTATTTT.

V gene TRBV28 combines with J gene TRBJ1-6, with 10 nucleotides matching TRBD1. CDR1 is MDHEN and CDR2 is SYDVKM in the germline V gene. The V segment lost 8 bases and the J segment 9 bases; nucleotides outside the gene matches: 10. This CDR3 is built from 15 residues. The DNA of the CDR3 is TGTGCCAGCGTGACAGGGGGCTCTGTTGGTTCACCCCTCCACTTT. Translating gives CASVTGGSVGSPLHF.

V and J are TRBV6-5 and TRBJ2-5, with D perhaps TRBD1 (5 bases). Germline V lookup: CDR1 MNHEY, CDR2 SVGAGI. Trimming left V 6 bases short and J 2 bases short, with 10 bases between. The CDR3 runs 13 residues. The CDR3 region has the DNA TGTGCCAGCAGGACCACAGGACAAGAGACCCAGTACTTC. Protein sequence: CASRTTGQETQYF.

This rearrangement joins TRBV18 to TRBJ1-1; 8 bases fit TRBD1. The V segment lost 3 bases and the J segment 1 base; nucleotides outside the gene matches: 10. The CDR3 totals 17 residues. Germline V gene lookup returns CDR1 KGHSH and CDR2 LQKENI. CDR3: CASSPLWLGQGNTEAFF. Here the CDR3 DNA reads TGTGCCAGCTCACCGCTATGGCTAGGACAGGGGAACACTGAAGCTTTCTTT.

The chain employs TRBV28 and TRBJ2-7; maybe TRBD2 (6 bases). The CDR3 sequence is 14 residues long. Trimming left V 2 bases short and J 3 bases short, with 11 bases between. Per the germline V gene, CDR1 is MDHEN and CDR2 is SYDVKM. In DNA, the CDR3 is TGTGCCAGCAGTTTAAGCGGGCCTAGCTACGAGCAGTACTTC. This codes for CASSLSGPSYEQYF.

The chain carries TRBV27 and TRBJ2-7; 13 positions agree with TRBD2. The CDR3 runs 15 residues. J lost 5 bases, V lost 5 bases, and 6 bases had no gene match. Germline V gene sequence: CDR1 MNHEY, CDR2 SMNVEV (reference sequence). In DNA form, the CDR3 reads TGTGCCAGCAGTCACTGGACTAGCGGGAGCAACGAGCAGTACTTC. The encoded protein is CASSHWTSGSNEQYF.

The V call is TRBV5-1, the J call TRBJ2-7; D might be TRBD1 (6 bases). Trimming stripped 3 bases from V and 5 bases from J, with 18 bases between. CDR3 length: 15 residues. Germline V gene sequence: CDR1 SGHRS, CDR2 YFSETQ. The chain's CDR3 is CASSSYRVLSNEQYF. For the CDR3, the DNA is TGCGCCAGCAGCTCCTACAGGGTCCTTTCCAACGAGCAGTACTTC.

The chain joins TRBV5-1 to TRBJ1-1, with D perhaps TRBD1 (6 bases). Germline V gene lookup returns CDR1 SGHRS and CDR2 YFSETQ. V lost 4 bases and J 5 bases, leaving 15 bases between the germline ends. The CDR3 length is 14 residues. CDR3 DNA sequence: TGCGCCAGCAGCAAAAGGACAGTTGAGACTGAAGCTTTCTTT. Protein sequence: CASSKRTVETEAFF.

The rearrangement uses TRBV7-3 and TRBJ2-5, with 8 bases aligning to TRBD1. The CDR3 contains 13 residues. Germline loops: CDR1 SGHTA, CDR2 FQGTGA. V was pared by 5 bases and J by 4 bases, with 3 bases of the junction left unmatched. The CDR3, as DNA: TGTGCCAGCAGCCCTCAGGGGGCAGAGACCCAGTACTTC. It encodes CASSPQGAETQYF.

This chain uses TRBV7-9 with TRBJ1-1; no clear D gene. The ends were cut back, 5 bases at V and 0 bases at J, with 13 bases in the middle. There are 15 residues in the CDR3. The germline V gene encodes CDR1 SEHNR and CDR2 FQNEAQ (reference sequence). The CDR3 DNA is TGTGCCAGCAGCCCAGGCCGGCCAATGAACACTGAAGCTTTCTTT. Protein product: CASSPGRPMNTEAFF.

This clone was recorded a few times. The V call is TRBV21-1, the J call TRBJ1-2; TRBD1 is taken as the D call from the table, unchecked against the DNA. TRBV21-1 is given as a pseudogene. The CDR3 spans 16 residues. The CDR3 protein is CASTVPGQGPNYGYTF. DNA of the CDR3: TGTGCCAGCACCGTCCCGGGACAGGGACCTAACTATGGCTACACCTTC.

The chain couples TRBV4-2 to TRBJ1-2, with 9 bases identical to TRBD1. This CDR3 comprises 14 residues. The germline gives CDR1 LGHNA, CDR2 YNFKEQ. Trimming at V came to 4 bases and at J to 3 bases, leaving 3 bases not matched to a gene. The CDR3 reads CASSRWDRDYGYTF. In DNA form, the CDR3 reads TGTGCCAGCAGCCGGTGGGACAGGGACTATGGCTACACCTTC.

The sample holds one count of this clone. The chain recombines TRBV5-8 with TRBJ2-3; D is ambiguous. Trimming took off 0 bases at V and 0 bases at J, with 8 bases between the two ends. The germline V gene encodes CDR1 SGHTS and CDR2 YDEGEE. This CDR3 contains 15 residues. The CDR3 here is CASSLGSLSTDTQYF. CDR3 bases: TGTGCCAGCAGCTTGGGCTCCCTAAGCACAGATACGCAGTATTTT.

This chain connects TRBV11-2 to TRBJ2-2; D perhaps matches TRBD1 (5 bases). The germline V and J ends were trimmed by 5 bases and 6 bases, with 13 bases remaining between them. Germline V gives CDR1 SGHAT, CDR2 FQNNGV. The CDR3 extends over 14 amino acids. The CDR3 sequence: CASSLGRGSGELFF. CDR3 in DNA: TGTGCCAGCAGCCTTGGAAGGGGTTCCGGGGAGCTGTTTTTT.

This sequence joins TRBV5-5 and TRBJ1-1; D is unclear. Germline CDR1 and CDR2: SGHKS and YYEKEE (reference sequence). The CDR3 sequence is 15 residues long. V lost 0 bases, J lost 4 bases, and 13 bases lay in between. CDR3 residues: CASSLGGGLGTEAFF. For the CDR3, the DNA is TGTGCCAGCAGCTTGGGGGGAGGGTTAGGCACTGAAGCTTTCTTT.

The DNA of the CDR3 is TGTGCCAGCTCACCAACCGGGACACTGAACACCGGGGAGCTGTTTTTT. Its translation is CASSPTGTLNTGELFF. V and J are TRBV18 and TRBJ2-2; D perhaps matches TRBD1 (6 bases). This CDR3 has 16 amino acids. V lost 2 bases and J lost 1, with 11 bases in between. Looked up from germline, CDR1 is KGHSH and CDR2 is LQKENI.

The CDR3 region has the DNA TGTGCCAGCAGCCCGTCGACAGGGAAGTATCAGCCCCAGCATTTT. It translates to CASSPSTGKYQPQHF. The chain employs TRBV11-2 and TRBJ1-5; 7 bases fit TRBD1. This CDR3 region has 15 residues. CDR1 is SGHAT, CDR2 FQNNGV, per germline. V lost 5 bases, J lost 5 bases, and 9 bases stayed unmatched.

The rearrangement joins TRBV28 to TRBJ2-7; no clear D gene. This CDR3 has 13 residues. Germline CDR1 is MDHEN and CDR2 is SYDVKM. V was pared by 7 bases and J by 1 base, with 11 bases between. The CDR3 sequence is CASNDGLSYEQYF. CDR3 DNA sequence: TGTGCCAGCAATGATGGGCTTTCCTACGAGCAGTACTTC.

The chain employs TRBV5-1 and TRBJ1-2; weak D call: TRBD1 (6 bases). The V gene's germline CDR1 is SGHRS and CDR2 YFSETQ. This CDR3 is built from 12 residues. The V end was cut by 3 bases, the J end by 8 bases, with 11 bases between. The CDR3 DNA reads TGCGCCAGCAGCTCGAGCAGGGGCGGCTACACCTTC. Translation gives CASSSSRGGYTF.

This clone came up a few times. The chain has TRBV2 and TRBJ2-3; D call uncertain. This CDR3 contains 14 residues. V shed 8 bases and J shed 0 bases, with 12 bases lying between them. The germline CDR1 and CDR2 sequences are SNHLY and FYNNEI. The CDR3 DNA reads TGTGCCAGCTTTCCGGGTCCAAGCACAGATACGCAGTATTTT. This gives the protein CASFPGPSTDTQYF.

This rearrangement joins TRBV5-4 to TRBJ2-2; 9 nucleotides line up with TRBD2. CDR3 length equals 17 residues. Trimming at V came to 0 bases and at J to 8 bases, leaving 11 bases not matched to a gene. From germline, CDR1 is SGHNT and CDR2 YYREEE (reference sequence). The CDR3 region has the DNA TGTGCCAGCAGCTTGGGGCTAGCGGGATTAAGTGGAGGGGAGCTGTTTTTT. This encodes CASSLGLAGLSGGELFF.

J is TRBJ2-5 and V is TRBV4-1; a weak D match, TRBD1 (6 bases). The CDR3 covers 18 residues. Trimming took 1 base from V and 1 from J, leaving 19 bases between them. The germline V gene has CDR1 MGHRA and CDR2 YSYEKL. The CDR3 here is CASSQAITMWGLQETQYF. CDR3 DNA sequence: TGCGCCAGCAGCCAAGCAATCACCATGTGGGGGCTCCAAGAGACCCAGTACTTC.

The chain recombines TRBV27 with TRBJ2-5; 8 bases fit TRBD1. Germline loops: CDR1 MNHEY, CDR2 SMNVEV (reference sequence). There are 14 residues in the CDR3. The trim removed 3 bases at V and 5 bases at J, leaving 5 bases unmatched. The CDR3 DNA reads TGTGCCAGCAGTTTCCAGGGGGCGGGGGAGACCCAGTACTTC. It encodes CASSFQGAGETQYF.

This chain connects TRBV5-1 to TRBJ2-1; perhaps TRBD2 as D (5 bases). Trimming stripped 5 bases from V and 4 bases from J, with 13 bases between. CDR1 is SGHRS and CDR2 is YFSETQ in the germline V gene. This CDR3 is built from 14 residues. CDR3 amino acids: CASSGSANYNEQFF. CDR3 nucleotides: TGCGCCAGCAGTGGTAGCGCCAATTACAATGAGCAGTTCTTC.

Here the CDR3 DNA reads TGTGCCAGCAGCTTCCCCGCACAGGGGTTTGGTGAAAAACTGTTTTTT. Translation: CASSFPAQGFGEKLFF. V and J are TRBV7-2 and TRBJ1-4; 7 bases agree with TRBD1. The junction had 11 bases not matched to a gene; V was cut back by 3 bases and J by 7 bases. CDR3 size: 16 residues. Germline lookup yields CDR1 SGHTA and CDR2 FQGNSA.